This T cell receptor (beta chain) appears in the sequencing data of a study of blood T cells in healthy people across ages. Alongside a J-beta primer mix, a sample-barcoded 5' primer served in a second PCR lasting about 7 to 11 cycles. A single record per CDR3 protein comes from TCRdb applying MiXCR to the 5' RACE reads. Of about 810,000 distinct CDR3 sequences in the sample, under 40% are singletons; the top ten hold 10% to 15%. This clonotype was recorded a few times. Germline CDR1 reads PRHDT; CDR2 reads FYEKMQ (reference sequence). Between the trimmed V and J ends, which lost 4 bases and 0 bases, there was a span of 16 bases. The CDR3 length is 18 residues.

The sequence came from a man aged 18 to 35 in good health. The material sequenced was blood. The rearrangement uses TRBV13 and TRBJ2-6; D tentatively reads TRBD1 or TRBD2 (5 bases each). In nucleotides, the CDR3 is TGTGCCAGCAGCTCCCGGGACCGGGCTCCCTCTGGGGCCAACGTCCTGACTTTC. Translated, it gives CASSSRDRAPSGANVLTF.